These 13 T cell receptor beta chains were sequenced from one sample in a study of siplizumab effects on memory and regulatory T cells. Sequencing was performed with immunoSEQ multiplex PCR; in TCRdb, only in-frame clones are kept and a portion is missing. The table lists 90,000 to 120,000 clones, roughly 92% of them singletons, with 0.62% in the top ten. The sequenced sample consisted of Tregs sorted from blood. All receptors come from a human donor in good health.

CDR3: CASSPVGPGVSNTGELFF. The CDR3 DNA is TGTGCCAGCTCACCCGTCGGGCCTGGGGTCTCGAACACCGGGGAGCTGTTTTTT. This sequence joins TRBV18 and TRBJ2-2; no clear D. The CDR3 consists of 18 residues. The V and J ends lost 3 bases and 0 bases respectively, with 17 bases between them. Germline V lookup: CDR1 KGHSH, CDR2 LQKENI. Together with reference TRBV18 and TRBJ2-2, the CDR3 gives the full variable domain: NAGVMQNPRHLVRRRGQEARLRCSPMKGHSHVYWYRQLPEEGLKFMVYLQKENIIDESGMPKERFSAEFPKEGPSILRIQQVVRGDSAAYFCASSPVGPGVSNTGELFFGEGSRLTVL.

This clone was counted once. The J gene is TRBJ1-3, the V gene TRBV6-1, with a weak D call TRBD1 (5 bases). With 7 bases removed from V and 8 bases from J, the gap between germline ends came to 15 bases. Germline CDR1 MNHNS, CDR2 SASEGT. The CDR3 loop spans 13 amino acids. DNA of the CDR3: TGTGCCAGCAAAACTTGGGGCGCAGACACCATATATTTT. Its protein is CASKTWGADTIYF.

This chain connects TRBV9 to TRBJ2-6; TRBD1 might be the D (6 bases). CDR3 length equals 18 residues. CDR1 is SGDLS and CDR2 is YYNGEE in the germline V gene. The V gene lost 1 base and the J gene lost 3 bases, with 17 bases spanning the gap. This CDR3 is CASSVRPGVRVGANVLTF. CDR3 coding DNA: TGTGCCAGCAGCGTACGTCCAGGGGTGCGCGTTGGGGCCAACGTCCTGACTTTC. Using reference TRBV9 and TRBJ2-6 for the parts outside the CDR3, the full variable domain is DSGVTQTPKHLITATGQRVTLRCSPRSGDLSVYWYQQSLDQGLQFLIQYYNGEERAKGNILERFSAQQFPDLHSELNLSSLELGDSALYFCASSVRPGVRVGANVLTFGAGSRLTVL.

The chain has TRBV18 and TRBJ2-3; 9 bases are a match to TRBD2. Germline V gives CDR1 KGHSH, CDR2 LQKENI. V was clipped by 3 bases and J by 5 bases; unmatched bases: 3. This CDR3 is built from 14 residues. The CDR3 nucleotides read TGTGCCAGCTCACCTAGCGGGAGTGGAGATACGCAGTATTTT. Protein sequence: CASSPSGSGDTQYF.

The chain is built from TRBV7-9 and TRBJ1-1; D is perhaps TRBD1 (5 bases). The V end lost 0 bases, the J end lost 4 bases, and 12 bases lay between the germline ends. This CDR3 has 15 residues. Germline CDR1 and CDR2: SEHNR and FQNEAQ (reference sequence). As DNA, the CDR3 is TGTGCCAGCAGCTTAGCGGGGGGTTCGGTCACTGAAGCTTTCTTT. It translates to CASSLAGGSVTEAFF. Variable domain in full (rest from reference TRBV7-9 and TRBJ1-1): DTGVSQNPRHKITKRGQNVTFRCDPISEHNRLYWYRQTLGQGPEFLTYFQNEAQLEKSRLLSDRFSAERPKGSFSTLEIQRTEQGDSAMYLCASSLAGGSVTEAFFGQGTRLTVV.

The chain is built from TRBV6-5 and TRBJ2-3; D gene ambiguous. Trimming stripped 0 bases from V and 2 bases from J, with 9 bases between. CDR1 and CDR2 from the germline V gene are MNHEY and SVGAGI. The CDR3 totals 15 residues. The chain's CDR3 is CASSYSASYTDTQYF. Here the CDR3 DNA reads TGTGCCAGCAGTTACTCGGCCTCCTACACAGATACGCAGTATTTT.

The V and J genes are TRBV5-5 and TRBJ2-5; D is unresolved. With 0 bases removed from V and 5 bases from J, the gap between germline ends came to 8 bases. The CDR3 length is 13 residues. Germline CDR1 and CDR2: SGHKS and YYEKEE (reference sequence). The CDR3 spells CASSLAWRETQYF. The DNA for the CDR3 is TGTGCCAGCAGCTTGGCCTGGCGGGAGACCCAGTACTTC. The full variable domain, completed using reference TRBV5-5 and TRBJ2-5, is DAGVTQSPTHLIKTRGQQVTLRCSPISGHKSVSWYQQVLGQGPQFIFQYYEKEERGRGNFPDRFSARQFPNYSSELNVNALLLGDSALYLCASSLAWRETQYFGPGTRLLVL.

V gene TRBV14 combines with J gene TRBJ2-7; D is unresolved. Germline V CDR1 and CDR2: SGHDN, FVKESK. The CDR3 is made up of 14 amino acids. V was shortened by 1 base and J by 1 base, with 8 bases between the two germline ends. In DNA form, the CDR3 reads TGTGCCAGCAGCCAAGCATGGGGTTCCTACGAGCAGTACTTC. This gives the protein CASSQAWGSYEQYF.

The J gene is TRBJ2-3, the V gene TRBV4-2, with 10 bases lining up with TRBD2. The V segment lost 1 base and the J segment 1 base; nucleotides outside the gene matches: 11. CDR3 length: 19 amino acids. CDR1 and CDR2 from the germline V gene are LGHNA and YNFKEQ. The CDR3 region is CASSQGSSGSSGGTDTQYF. Here the CDR3 DNA reads TGTGCCAGCAGCCAAGGTTCTAGCGGGAGTTCCGGTGGCACAGATACGCAGTATTTT.

The J gene is TRBJ2-7, the V gene TRBV5-1, with D possibly TRBD2 on 5 matching bases. The CDR3 totals 13 residues. The V gene lost 7 bases and the J gene lost 2 bases, with 13 bases spanning the gap. Germline values: CDR1 SGHRS, CDR2 YFSETQ. The CDR3 DNA reads as TGCGCCAGCGCGACCCCCGGGGCCTACGAGCAGTACTTC. Amino acids: CASATPGAYEQYF.

This rearrangement joins TRBV6-1 to TRBJ2-3; a possible D gene is TRBD2 (5 bases). There are 17 residues in the CDR3. V lost 2 bases and J 4 bases, leaving 19 bases between the germline ends. In germline, CDR1 is MNHNS, CDR2 SASEGT. The chain's CDR3 is CASSEWSGASGADTQYF. The CDR3 DNA reads as TGTGCCAGCAGTGAATGGAGCGGAGCGAGCGGCGCAGATACGCAGTATTTT.

The genes are TRBV5-6 and TRBJ1-5; TRBD1 is a possible D gene (5 bases). This CDR3 contains 15 residues. Trimming removed 0 bases at V and 5 bases at J, with 12 bases between. Germline loops: CDR1 SGHDT, CDR2 YYEEEE. This CDR3 is CASSLGGFPHQPQHF. The CDR3, as DNA: TGTGCCAGCAGCTTGGGGGGGTTTCCCCATCAGCCCCAGCATTTT.

This clone was found once. The chain couples TRBV5-5 to TRBJ1-2; 8 bases are a match to TRBD1. Germline V gene lookup returns CDR1 SGHKS and CDR2 YYEKEE (reference sequence). Trimming removed 0 bases from V and 12 bases from J; junction bases left unmatched: 4. This CDR3 region has 12 residues. The DNA for the CDR3 is TGTGCCAGCAGCTTGGGGGACAGGATCCACACCTTC. Translation gives CASSLGDRIHTF.